One sample yielded the 14 T cell receptor beta chains listed below, sequenced in a study of T cell clones after liver transplantation. Clones were sequenced by immunoSEQ multiplex PCR, and TCRdb holds only the in-frame ones, with some missing. The sample has tens of thousands of clones; 71% are singletons. This specimen was CD4+ T cells from blood, taken before liver transplant. These receptors were obtained from a human donor who received a liver transplant.

The gene calls are TRBV28 and TRBJ2-7; the match to TRBD1 covers 9 bases. Trimming removed 5 bases from V and 4 bases from J; junction bases left unmatched: 9. Germline V CDR1 and CDR2: MDHEN, SYDVKM. The CDR3 consists of 15 residues. In DNA, the CDR3 is TGTGCCAGCAGTCCAACCGGGACAGGGAATTACGAGCAGTACTTC. This translates into CASSPTGTGNYEQYF.

V and J are TRBV5-1 and TRBJ1-6; 7 positions match TRBD1. The CDR3 is 15 residues long. Germline V gene data show CDR1 as SGHRS and CDR2 as YFSETQ. J lost 2 bases, V lost 4 bases, and 3 bases had no gene match. The chain's CDR3 is CASSIQGTYNSPLHF. The CDR3, as DNA: TGCGCCAGCAGCATACAGGGGACCTATAATTCACCCCTCCACTTT.

The J gene is TRBJ1-5, the V gene TRBV4-1; 8 bases are a match to TRBD1. Trimming at V came to 3 bases and at J to 6 bases, leaving 19 bases not matched to a gene. Germline V gives CDR1 MGHRA, CDR2 YSYEKL. CDR3 size: 19 residues. CDR3 sequence: CASSQEKLGQGIFSQPQHF. As DNA, the CDR3 is TGCGCCAGCAGCCAGGAAAAACTAGGACAGGGAATTTTTAGTCAGCCCCAGCATTTT.

The rearrangement uses TRBV5-1 and TRBJ2-2; 11 nucleotides match TRBD2. V shed 6 bases and J 4 bases; nucleotides not matched to a gene: 2. Germline lookup yields CDR1 SGHRS and CDR2 YFSETQ. CDR3 length: 14 amino acids. As DNA, the CDR3 is TGCGCCAGCATAGCGGGGGGGCCCACCGGGGAGCTGTTTTTT. Translation: CASIAGGPTGELFF.

The genes are TRBV30 and TRBJ1-5; 7 positions agree with TRBD1. Germline CDR1 reads GTSNPN; CDR2 reads SVGIG (reference sequence). The CDR3 has 14 residues. The V and J ends lost 1 base and 4 bases, in that order; junction bases with no gene match: 4. As DNA, the CDR3 is TGTGCCTGGAGTGCTAACAGGGGAAATCAGCCCCAGCATTTT. This encodes CAWSANRGNQPQHF.

This clone was counted only a few times. The rearrangement joins TRBV28 to TRBJ1-1; D is undetermined. Germline V gene sequence: CDR1 MDHEN, CDR2 SYDVKM. The V and J ends lost 8 bases and 2 bases respectively, with 9 bases between them. The CDR3 is 12 amino acids. Here the CDR3 reads CASVGRNTEAFF. CDR3 nucleotides: TGTGCCAGCGTTGGCAGAAACACTGAAGCTTTCTTT. The entire variable domain, with the rest obtained from reference TRBV28 and TRBJ1-1, is as follows: DVKVTQSSRYLVKRTGEKVFLECVQDMDHENMFWYRQDPGLGLRLIYFSYDVKMKEKGDIPEGYSVSREKKERFSLILESASTNQTSMYLCASVGRNTEAFFGQGTRLTVV.

The J gene is TRBJ2-7, the V gene TRBV2, with D unresolved. The germline V gene encodes CDR1 SNHLY and CDR2 FYNNEI. Between the trimmed V and J ends, which lost 5 bases and 3 bases, there was a span of 14 bases. The CDR3 length is 14 residues. The CDR3: CASSSDGVLYEQYF. DNA for the CDR3: TGTGCCAGCAGTAGCGACGGAGTACTCTACGAGCAGTACTTC.

This clone was detected a few times. The chain recombines TRBV6-1 with TRBJ2-2; perhaps TRBD1 as D (6 bases). The CDR3 runs 15 residues. Germline V lookup: CDR1 MNHNS, CDR2 SASEGT. V was trimmed by 3 bases and J by 0 bases, leaving 8 bases between them. The CDR3 sequence is CASSENRANTGELFF. The CDR3 DNA reads TGTGCCAGCAGTGAGAACAGGGCGAACACCGGGGAGCTGTTTTTT.

This sequence joins TRBV19 and TRBJ2-5; 8 nucleotides line up with TRBD1. In germline, CDR1 is LNHDA, CDR2 SQIVND (reference sequence). The V and J ends lost 5 bases and 5 bases, in that order; junction bases with no gene match: 10. The CDR3 is 15 amino acids. CDR3 DNA sequence: TGTGCCAGTAGTGAGACAGGGGCCTCTGGGGAGACCCAGTACTTC. Translating gives CASSETGASGETQYF. Filled out from reference TRBV19 and TRBJ2-5, the complete variable domain reads DGGITQSPKYLFRKEGQNVTLSCEQNLNHDAMYWYRQDPGQGLRLIYYSQIVNDFQKGDIAEGYSVSREKKESFPLTVTSAQKNPTAFYLCASSETGASGETQYFGPGTRLLVL.

This clone was seen only once. This rearrangement joins TRBV30 to TRBJ2-2, with 7 bases matching TRBD1. This CDR3 is built from 21 residues. V was clipped by 0 bases and J by 0 bases; unmatched bases: 19. The germline gives CDR1 GTSNPN, CDR2 SVGIG (reference sequence). The CDR3 region is CAWSVPREMPTGITNTGELFF. The CDR3 nucleotides are TGTGCCTGGAGTGTACCCCGAGAAATGCCGACAGGGATTACGAACACCGGGGAGCTGTTTTTT.

The V and J genes are TRBV27 and TRBJ1-6; perhaps TRBD1 as D (5 bases). V was shortened by 2 bases and J by 7 bases, with 12 bases between the two germline ends. The CDR3 runs 15 residues. Germline-derived CDR1 and CDR2 are MNHEY and SMNVEV (reference sequence). The CDR3 DNA is TGTGCCAGCAGTTTAACCGGGACTACGAATTCACCCCTCCACTTT. It yields the protein CASSLTGTTNSPLHF.

The rearrangement joins TRBV10-1 to TRBJ2-7; D perhaps matches TRBD1 (6 bases). Trimming took 7 bases from V and 5 from J, leaving 15 bases between them. The germline CDR1 and CDR2 sequences are WNHNN and SYGVQD (reference sequence). This CDR3 spans 13 amino acids. The CDR3 DNA is TGCGCCAGCAACTTACAGGGTGGAGACGAGCAGTACTTC. This codes for CASNLQGGDEQYF.

This clone was seen ten or more times. As DNA, the CDR3 is TGTGCCAGCAGTCTGACCCTCGGGACAGGGGGGATCGAGCAGTACTTC. It translates to CASSLTLGTGGIEQYF. V gene TRBV27 combines with J gene TRBJ2-7, with 11 bases fitting TRBD1. The CDR3 has 16 amino acids. CDR1 MNHEY and CDR2 SMNVEV come from the germline V gene (reference sequence). The J segment lost 6 bases and the V segment lost 5 bases, leaving 12 bases of the junction unmatched.

The chain carries TRBV6-5 and TRBJ2-7; a possible D gene is TRBD2 (5 bases). CDR3 length: 14 amino acids. Germline values: CDR1 MNHEY, CDR2 SVGAGI. The V gene lost 6 bases and the J gene lost 0 bases, with 12 bases spanning the gap. The CDR3 reads CASRPQRTSYEQYF. The CDR3 bases are TGTGCCAGCAGGCCCCAGCGGACCTCCTACGAGCAGTACTTC.